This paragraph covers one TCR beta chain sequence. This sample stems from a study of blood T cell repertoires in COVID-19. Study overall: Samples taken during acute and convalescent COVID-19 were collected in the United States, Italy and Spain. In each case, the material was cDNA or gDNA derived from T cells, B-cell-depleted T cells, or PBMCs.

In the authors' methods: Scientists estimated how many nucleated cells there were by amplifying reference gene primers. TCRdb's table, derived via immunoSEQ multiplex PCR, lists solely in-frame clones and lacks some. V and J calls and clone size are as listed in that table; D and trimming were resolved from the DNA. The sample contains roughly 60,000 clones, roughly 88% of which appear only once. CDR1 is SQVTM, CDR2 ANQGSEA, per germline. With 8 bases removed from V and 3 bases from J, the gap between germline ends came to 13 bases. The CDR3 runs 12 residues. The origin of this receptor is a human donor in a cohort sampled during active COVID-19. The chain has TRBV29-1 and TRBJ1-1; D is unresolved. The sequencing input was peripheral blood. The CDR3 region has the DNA TGCAGCCCGGGCCTGCTATACACTGAAGCTTTCTTT. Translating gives CSPGLLYTEAFF.